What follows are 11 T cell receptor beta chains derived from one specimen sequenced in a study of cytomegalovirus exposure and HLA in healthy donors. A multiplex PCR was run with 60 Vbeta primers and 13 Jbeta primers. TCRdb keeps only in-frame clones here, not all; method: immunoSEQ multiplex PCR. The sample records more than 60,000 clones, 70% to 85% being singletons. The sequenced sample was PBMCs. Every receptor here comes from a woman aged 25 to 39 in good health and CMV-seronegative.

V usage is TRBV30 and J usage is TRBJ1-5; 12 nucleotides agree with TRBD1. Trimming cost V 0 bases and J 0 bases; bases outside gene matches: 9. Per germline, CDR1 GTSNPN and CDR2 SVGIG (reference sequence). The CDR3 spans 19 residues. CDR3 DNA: TGTGCCTGGAGTGTCTCCCCGGGACAGGGGGCTTATAGCAATCAGCCCCAGCATTTT. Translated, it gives CAWSVSPGQGAYSNQPQHF.

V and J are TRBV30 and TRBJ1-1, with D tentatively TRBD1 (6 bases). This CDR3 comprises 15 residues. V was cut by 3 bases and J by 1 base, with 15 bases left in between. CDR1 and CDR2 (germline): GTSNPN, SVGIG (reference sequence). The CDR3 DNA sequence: TGTGCCTGGAGGACCCTAGCGGGGGCGAACACTGAAGCTTTCTTT. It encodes CAWRTLAGANTEAFF. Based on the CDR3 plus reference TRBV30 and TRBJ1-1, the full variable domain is SQTIHQWPATLVQPVGSPLSLECTVEGTSNPNLYWYRQAAGRGLQLLFYSVGIGQISSEVPQNLSASRPQDRQFILSSKKLLLSDSGFYLCAWRTLAGANTEAFFGQGTRLTVV.

Here the CDR3 reads CASSYSDGGNSPLHF. The CDR3 region has the DNA TGTGCCAGCAGTTACTCTGACGGGGGTAATTCACCCCTCCACTTT. This chain links TRBV6-5 with TRBJ1-6; D possibly corresponds to TRBD1 (5 bases). CDR1 and CDR2 from the germline V gene are MNHEY and SVGAGI. The CDR3 runs 15 residues. V lost 0 bases to trimming and J lost 6 bases, with 9 bases between them.

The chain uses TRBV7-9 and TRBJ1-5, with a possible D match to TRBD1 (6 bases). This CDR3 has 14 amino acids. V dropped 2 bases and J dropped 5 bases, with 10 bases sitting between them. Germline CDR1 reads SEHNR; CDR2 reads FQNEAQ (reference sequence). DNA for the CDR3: TGTGCCAGCAGCTTATCACAGGGTTATCAGCCCCAGCATTTT. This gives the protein CASSLSQGYQPQHF.

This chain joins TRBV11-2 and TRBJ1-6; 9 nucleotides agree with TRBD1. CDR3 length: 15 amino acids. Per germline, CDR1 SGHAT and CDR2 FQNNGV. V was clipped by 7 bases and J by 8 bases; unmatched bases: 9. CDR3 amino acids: CASTQRGQGYSPLHF. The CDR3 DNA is TGTGCCAGCACCCAGAGGGGACAGGGCTATTCACCCCTCCACTTT.

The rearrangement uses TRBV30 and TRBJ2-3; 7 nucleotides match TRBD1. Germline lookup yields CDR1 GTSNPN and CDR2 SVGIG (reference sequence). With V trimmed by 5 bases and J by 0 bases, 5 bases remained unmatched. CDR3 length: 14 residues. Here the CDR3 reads CAWGVGQSTDTQYF. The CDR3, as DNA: TGTGCCTGGGGGGTGGGACAGAGCACAGATACGCAGTATTTT. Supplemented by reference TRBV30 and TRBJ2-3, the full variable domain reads SQTIHQWPATLVQPVGSPLSLECTVEGTSNPNLYWYRQAAGRGLQLLFYSVGIGQISSEVPQNLSASRPQDRQFILSSKKLLLSDSGFYLCAWGVGQSTDTQYFGPGTRLTVL.

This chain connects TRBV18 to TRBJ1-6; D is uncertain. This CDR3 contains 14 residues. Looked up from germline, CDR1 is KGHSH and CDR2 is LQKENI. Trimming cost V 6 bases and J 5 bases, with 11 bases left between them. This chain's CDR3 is CASSAEVNNSPLHF. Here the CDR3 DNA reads TGTGCCAGCTCGGCGGAGGTGAATAATTCACCCCTCCACTTT.

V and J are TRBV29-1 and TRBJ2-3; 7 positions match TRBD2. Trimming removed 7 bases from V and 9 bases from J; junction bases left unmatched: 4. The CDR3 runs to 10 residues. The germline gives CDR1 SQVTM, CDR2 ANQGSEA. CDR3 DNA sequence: TGCAGCGCTGTGCGGGGGACGCAGTATTTT. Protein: CSAVRGTQYF.

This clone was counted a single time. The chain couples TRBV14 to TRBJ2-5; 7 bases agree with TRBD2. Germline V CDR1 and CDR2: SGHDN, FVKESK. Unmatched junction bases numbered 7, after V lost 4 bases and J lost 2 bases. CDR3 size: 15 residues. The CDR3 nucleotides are TGTGCCAGCAGCCGCCAGCGGGGCCCTCAAGAGACCCAGTACTTC. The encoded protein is CASSRQRGPQETQYF.

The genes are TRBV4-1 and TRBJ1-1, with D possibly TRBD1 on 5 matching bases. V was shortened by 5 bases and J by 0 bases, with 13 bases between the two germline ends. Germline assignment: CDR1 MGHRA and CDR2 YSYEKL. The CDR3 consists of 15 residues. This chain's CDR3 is CASSTSQGMNTEAFF. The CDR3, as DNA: TGCGCCAGCAGCACGTCTCAGGGAATGAACACTGAAGCTTTCTTT.

CDR3 amino acids: CASSVGVIIAGQKETQYF. CDR3 in DNA: TGTGCCAGCAGCGTAGGTGTTATAATAGCGGGCCAAAAAGAGACCCAGTACTTC. J is TRBJ2-5 and V is TRBV9; 7 nucleotides align to TRBD2. The length of the CDR3 is 18 residues. The V gene end was trimmed by 0 bases and the J gene end by 3 bases; junction bases not matched to a gene: 14. Germline V CDR1 and CDR2: SGDLS, YYNGEE.